One and the same sample provided the 9 T cell receptor beta chains below, sequenced in a study of high-grade serous ovarian cancer treatment subgroups. Tumor samples were taken before definitive surgery or chemotherapy. Assay: immunoSEQ multiplex PCR; the TCRdb copy retains only in-frame clones and omits some. The sample includes some 2,200 clones, about 79% of them seen just once. Sequencing was carried out using tumor tissue. These TCRs come from a human donor with high-grade serous ovarian cancer.

The J gene is TRBJ2-5, the V gene TRBV2; D unresolved. Trimming stripped 4 bases from V and 5 bases from J, with 11 bases between. The CDR3 totals 13 residues. Germline values: CDR1 SNHLY, CDR2 FYNNEI. CDR3 nucleotides: TGTGCCAGCAGTGTGGACCCTGGGGAGACCCAGTACTTC. This translates into CASSVDPGETQYF.

V and J are TRBV28 and TRBJ1-6, with 8 bases fitting TRBD1. Germline-derived CDR1 and CDR2 are MDHEN and SYDVKM. The CDR3 covers 14 residues. V lost 6 bases, J lost 9 bases, and 7 bases stayed unmatched. CDR3 residues: CASRRDRRPSPLHF. CDR3 DNA sequence: TGTGCCAGCAGAAGGGACAGGCGACCTTCACCCCTCCACTTT.

The chain recombines TRBV25-1 with TRBJ1-4, with D hard to call. There are 14 residues in the CDR3. The germline gives CDR1 MGHDK, CDR2 SYGVNS. The V and J ends lost 5 bases and 2 bases respectively, with 9 bases between them. The CDR3 coding sequence is TGTGCCAGCAGTTTCCCCGGGACTAATGAAAAACTGTTTTTT. It encodes CASSFPGTNEKLFF.

This chain connects TRBV13 to TRBJ2-1, with 9 bases lining up with TRBD2. Germline V CDR1 and CDR2: PRHDT, FYEKMQ (reference sequence). The trim removed 2 bases at V and 8 bases at J, leaving 4 bases unmatched. This CDR3 has 14 amino acids. The CDR3: CASSLRRGGHEQFF. The DNA of the CDR3 is TGTGCCAGCAGCTTAAGGCGGGGGGGCCATGAGCAGTTCTTC.

This sequence joins TRBV5-1 and TRBJ1-1; tentative D call: TRBD1 (5 bases). Between the trimmed V and J ends, which lost 0 bases and 1 base, there was a span of 10 bases. The CDR3 is made up of 15 amino acids. In germline, CDR1 is SGHRS, CDR2 YFSETQ. Written as DNA, the CDR3 is TGCGCCAGCAGCTTGGCATGGGGGGGGAACACTGAAGCTTTCTTT. As protein: CASSLAWGGNTEAFF.

The V call is TRBV9, the J call TRBJ2-6; D is possibly TRBD1 or TRBD2 (6 bases each). Deletions cut 4 bases from V and 2 bases from J, with 10 bases between. The CDR3 extends over 15 amino acids. Germline-derived CDR1 and CDR2 are SGDLS and YYNGEE. The CDR3 here is CASSPGGAGANVLTF. In DNA form, the CDR3 reads TGTGCCAGCAGCCCCGGGGGCGCTGGGGCCAACGTCCTGACTTTC.

The V and J genes are TRBV27 and TRBJ2-3, with D maybe TRBD2 (9 bases). The CDR3 contains 20 residues. Trimming took off 5 bases at V and 4 bases at J, with 31 bases between the two ends. In germline, CDR1 is MNHEY, CDR2 SMNVEV (reference sequence). CDR3 bases: TGTGCCAGCAGTGAAAGGAAGGGACAGGTCCGCGGGGGGGCTGCAGATACGCAGTATTTT. Protein product: CASSERKGQVRGGAADTQYF.

The chain couples TRBV6-4 to TRBJ1-1; 7 bases agree with TRBD1. There are 15 residues in the CDR3. The trim removed 2 bases at V and 7 bases at J, leaving 10 bases unmatched. Germline assignment: CDR1 MRHNA and CDR2 SNTAGT. The CDR3 sequence is CASSDTGDHSIEAFF. CDR3 nucleotide sequence: TGTGCCAGCAGTGACACAGGGGATCATAGCATTGAAGCTTTCTTT.

The V gene is TRBV11-2, the J gene TRBJ1-3; D gene uncertain. The germline CDR1 and CDR2 sequences are SGHAT and FQNNGV. V was clipped by 5 bases and J by 2 bases, with 10 bases between them. The CDR3 is 14 residues long. The CDR3 nucleotides are TGTGCCAGCAGCCTATGGACTACTGGAAACACCATATATTTT. Protein product: CASSLWTTGNTIYF.